These 5 T cell receptor beta chains were all obtained from the same sample, sequenced in a study of shared clonotypes between healthy human individuals. Here immunoSEQ multiplex PCR was the method, and the copy in TCRdb shows in-frame clones only, minus some. The sample has about 1 million clones, approximately 68% seen once; the top ten hold nearly 1.5%. Material: memory CD4+ T cells sorted from blood. The subset was: CD45RA-negative fraction. Receptor source: a man between 18 and 35 years old in good health.

The gene calls are TRBV18 and TRBJ2-1; D not certain. The CDR3 consists of 13 residues. Germline loops: CDR1 KGHSH, CDR2 LQKENI. The V and J ends lost 3 bases and 8 bases respectively, with 11 bases between them. CDR3 DNA sequence: TGTGCCAGCTCACCCCAACCCCCCCATGAGCAGTTCTTC. Translated, it gives CASSPQPPHEQFF.

V usage is TRBV11-2 and J usage is TRBJ1-1; 7 positions match TRBD1. This CDR3 is 14 amino acids long. With V trimmed by 5 bases and J by 1 base, 4 bases remained unmatched. The germline gives CDR1 SGHAT, CDR2 FQNNGV. CDR3 DNA sequence: TGTGCCAGCAGCGGACAGGCGGGGAACACTGAAGCTTTCTTT. Amino acids: CASSGQAGNTEAFF. Supplemented by reference TRBV11-2 and TRBJ1-1, the full variable domain reads EAGVAQSPRYKIIEKRQSVAFWCNPISGHATLYWYQQILGQGPKLLIQFQNNGVVDDSQLPKDRFSAERLKGVDSTLKIQPAKLEDSAVYLCASSGQAGNTEAFFGQGTRLTVV.

In this sample, this clone turned up once. The chain employs TRBV14 and TRBJ2-5; D gene uncertain. Germline CDR1 SGHDN, CDR2 FVKESK. This CDR3 has 14 residues. V shed 0 bases and J shed 2 bases, with 7 bases lying between them. CDR3 coding DNA: TGTGCCAGCAGCCAAGATTTGCAGCAAGAGACCCAGTACTTC. Residues: CASSQDLQQETQYF.

This clone came up a few times. The same CDR3 also results from other DNA sequences found in this sample. This chain uses TRBV29-1 with TRBJ1-1; D is undetermined. This CDR3 region has 10 residues. V was trimmed by 5 bases and J by 0 bases, leaving 1 base between them. The germline CDR1 and CDR2 sequences are SQVTM and ANQGSEA. In DNA, the CDR3 is TGCAGCGTTATGAACACTGAAGCTTTCTTT. Translation: CSVMNTEAFF.

This chain's CDR3 is CASSGPGPQETQYF. In DNA form, the CDR3 reads TGCGCCAGCAGCGGGCCGGGACCTCAAGAGACCCAGTACTTC. The chain uses TRBV5-1 and TRBJ2-5; possibly TRBD1 or TRBD2 for D (5 bases each). This CDR3 is built from 14 residues. CDR1 is SGHRS and CDR2 is YFSETQ in the germline V gene. V dropped 4 bases and J dropped 2 bases, with 12 bases sitting between them.